The present entry profiles one TCR beta chain with its context. What it recognizes is unknown. These data are taken from a study of cytomegalovirus exposure and HLA in healthy donors. The overall study: Falling in the Caucasian-associated ancestry cluster were about four fifths of about 400 genotyped donors.

Study outcomes and limitations: By a later analysis, the bulk of CMV-associated TCR beta chains appeared HLA-restricted.

The PCR made use of 60 Vbeta and 13 Jbeta primers. Assay: immunoSEQ multiplex PCR; the TCRdb copy retains only in-frame clones and omits some. The sample shows around 96,000 clones, roughly 80% of them seen only once. This CDR3 has 17 residues. The V end was cut by 2 bases, the J end by 0 bases, with 16 bases between. The germline gives CDR1 SGHVS, CDR2 FQNEAQ. Sequencing used PBMCs. The rearrangement uses TRBV7-8 and TRBJ2-5; D is undetermined. This sequence was found in a man aged 30 to 39 in good health and CMV-seropositive. CDR3 coding DNA: TGTGCCAGCAGCTTACGGAGCTTCGGGTCTTACCAAGAGACCCAGTACTTC. It encodes CASSLRSFGSYQETQYF.